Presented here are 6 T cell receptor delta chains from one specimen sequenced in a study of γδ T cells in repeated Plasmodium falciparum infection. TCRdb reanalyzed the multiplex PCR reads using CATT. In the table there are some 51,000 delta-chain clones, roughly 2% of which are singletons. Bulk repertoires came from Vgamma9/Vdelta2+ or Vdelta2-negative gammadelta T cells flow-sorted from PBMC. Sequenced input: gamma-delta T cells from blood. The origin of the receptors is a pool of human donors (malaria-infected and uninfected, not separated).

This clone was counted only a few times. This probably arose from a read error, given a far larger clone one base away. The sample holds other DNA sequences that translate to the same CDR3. This CDR3 is CAVLGEGLPMYSGGYNDKLIF. The CDR3 DNA reads TGTGCTGTGCTAGGCGAGGGGCTTCCTATGTATTCTGGGGGATACAACGATAAACTCATCTTT. The V and J genes are TRAV36/DV7 and TRDJ1, with 11 bases matching TRDD3. CDR1 is VTNFRS and CDR2 is LTSSGIE in the germline V gene (reference sequence). J was trimmed by 4 bases and V by 4 bases; bases with no gene match: 27. The CDR3 covers 21 residues.

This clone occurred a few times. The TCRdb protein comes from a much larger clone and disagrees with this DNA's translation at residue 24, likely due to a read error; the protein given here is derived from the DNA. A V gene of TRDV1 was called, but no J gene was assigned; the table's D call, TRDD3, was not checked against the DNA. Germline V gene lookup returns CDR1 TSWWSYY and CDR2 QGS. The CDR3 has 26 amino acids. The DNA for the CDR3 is TGTGCTCTTGGGGAACCTAGACGCATCCCGTACTGGGGGATAATCGGGATCGGGGGGCCTCGTCATAAATTCATCTTT. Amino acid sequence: CALGEPRRIPYWGIIGIGGPRHKFIF.

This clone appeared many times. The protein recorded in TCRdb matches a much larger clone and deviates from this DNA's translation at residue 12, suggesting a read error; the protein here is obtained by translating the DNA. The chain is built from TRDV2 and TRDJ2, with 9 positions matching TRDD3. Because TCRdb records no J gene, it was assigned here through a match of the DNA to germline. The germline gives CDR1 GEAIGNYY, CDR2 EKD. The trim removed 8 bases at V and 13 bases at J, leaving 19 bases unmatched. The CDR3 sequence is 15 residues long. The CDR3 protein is CAFTELGEPSSRLFF. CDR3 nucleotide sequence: TGTGCCTTTACTGAACTGGGGGAGCCTTCTTCACGACTCTTCTTT.

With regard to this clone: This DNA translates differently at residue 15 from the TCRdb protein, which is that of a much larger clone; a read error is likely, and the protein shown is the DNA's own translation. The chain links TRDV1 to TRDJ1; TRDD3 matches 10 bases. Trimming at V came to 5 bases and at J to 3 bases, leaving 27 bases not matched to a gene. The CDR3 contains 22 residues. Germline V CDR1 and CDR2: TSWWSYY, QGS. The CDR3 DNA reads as TGTGCTCTTGGGTTTAAAGGAGCTTCCTACCGTTGGGGGATACTGAATTCCGATAAACTCATCTTT. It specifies CALGFKGASYRWGILNSDKLIF.

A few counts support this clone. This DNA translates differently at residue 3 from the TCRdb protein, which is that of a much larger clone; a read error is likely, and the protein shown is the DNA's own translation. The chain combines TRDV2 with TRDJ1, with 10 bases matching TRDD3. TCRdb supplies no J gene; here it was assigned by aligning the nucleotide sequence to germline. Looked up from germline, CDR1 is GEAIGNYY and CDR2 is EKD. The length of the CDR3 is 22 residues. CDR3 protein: CAYDVSGLPSYWGIPLPDKLIF. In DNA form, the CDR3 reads TGTGCCTATGACGTGTCGGGCCTTCCCTCGTACTGGGGGATCCCCCTGCCCGATAAACTCATCTTT.

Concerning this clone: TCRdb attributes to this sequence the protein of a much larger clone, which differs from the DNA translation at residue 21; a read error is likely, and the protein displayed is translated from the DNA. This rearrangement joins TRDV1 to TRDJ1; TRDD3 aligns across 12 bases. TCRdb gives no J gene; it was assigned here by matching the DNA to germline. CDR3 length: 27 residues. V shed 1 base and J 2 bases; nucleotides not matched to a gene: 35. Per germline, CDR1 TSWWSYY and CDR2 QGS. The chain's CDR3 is CALGEPDGEVSGSILGDTLTPTDKLIF. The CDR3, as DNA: TGTGCTCTTGGGGAACCCGATGGGGAAGTCTCCGGGTCCATACTGGGGGATACACTCACACCTACCGATAAACTCATCTTT.